These T cell receptor beta chains were read from a single sample in a study of lymphopenia after photon versus proton radiotherapy. The table came from immunoSEQ multiplex PCR; TCRdb's copy has only in-frame clones and leaves some out. The data contain tens of thousands of clones, roughly 90% of them singletons. The sample was peripheral blood, taken from a patient treated with photon-based radiotherapy. These receptors all come from a woman in her seventies with pancreatic cancer. The CDR3 runs from the conserved cysteine through the conserved F or W. D genes are given only for firm matches. The size entry is marked missing in some rows and otherwise reads once, few, many or a size class.

>TRBD1|once|TRBJ2-7|TRBV7-7
CASSLEAGNRDRGTGYEQYF
TGTGCTAGCAGCTTAGAGGCGGGGAACCGGGACAGGGGAACGGGCTACGAGCAGTACTTC
>.|.|TRBJ1-3|TRBV19
CASISPGLGNTIYF
TGTGCCAGTATAAGTCCAGGGCTCGGAAACACCATATATTTT
>.|.|TRBJ1-5|TRBV11-2
CASSLNSNQPQHF
TGTGCCAGCAGCTTAAATAGCAATCAGCCCCAGCATTTT
>TRBD2|few|TRBJ2-1|TRBV28
CASSLYYSSGRANEQFF
TGTGCCAGCAGTTTATATTACTCTAGCGGGAGGGCAAATGAGCAGTTCTTC
>TRBD1|.|TRBJ2-7|TRBV28
CASTTGLPSYEQYF
TGTGCCAGCACGACAGGGCTTCCTTCCTACGAGCAGTACTTC
>.|.|TRBJ1-1|TRBV6-5
CASNYREGTEAFF
TGTGCCAGTAACTACAGGGAAGGAACTGAAGCTTTCTTT
>.|.|TRBJ2-2|TRBV2
CASKTGELINTGELFF
TGTGCCAGCAAGACGGGAGAGTTGATTAACACCGGGGAGCTGTTTTTT
>.|.|TRBJ2-1|TRBV4-1
CASSQSEGLPGRQFF
TGCGCCAGCAGCCAATCCGAGGGGCTCCCAGGGCGGCAGTTCTTC
>.|.|TRBJ2-1|TRBV28
CASTTGAINEQFF
TGTGCCAGCACCACGGGAGCGATAAATGAGCAGTTCTTC
>.|.|TRBJ1-3|TRBV19
CASSIGLASGNTIYF
TGTGCCAGTAGTATAGGTCTCGCCTCTGGAAACACCATATATTTT
>.|.|TRBJ2-7|TRBV4-3
CASSQFSRQVSEQYF
TGCGCCAGCAGCCAATTCTCAAGGCAGGTCTCCGAGCAGTACTTC
>.|.|TRBJ2-1|TRBV19
CASSMDRTVNEQFF
TGTGCCAGTAGTATGGATAGGACAGTCAATGAGCAGTTCTTC
>.|.|TRBJ1-1|TRBV11-1
CASSLEEQGNTEAFF
TGTGCCAGCAGCTTAGAAGAACAGGGGAACACTGAAGCTTTCTTT
>.|.|TRBJ1-1|TRBV5-6
CASSPGGVNTEAFF
TGTGCCAGCAGCCCGGGTGGGGTTAACACTGAAGCTTTCTTT
>.|.|TRBJ2-7|TRBV21-1
CASSKALADRGAYEQYF
TGTGCCAGCAGCAAAGCGCTCGCGGACAGGGGCGCCTACGAGCAGTACTTC
>.|.|TRBJ1-4|TRBV7-8
CASSLGLGRGATNEKLFF
TGTGCCAGCAGCTTAGGTCTAGGACGGGGCGCAACTAATGAAAAACTGTTTTTT